This TCR beta chain emerged from a study of T cell repertoires in cytomegalovirus infection. This clonotype was seen a few times. TCRdb reprocessed the reads with MiXCR, giving one entry per CDR3 protein. Of over 300,000 distinct CDR3 sequences in the sample, roughly 15% are singletons; the top ten hold around 13%. CDR3 length equals 14 residues. V was trimmed by 6 bases and J by 3 bases, leaving 14 bases between them. Germline V lookup: CDR1 MNHNS, CDR2 SASEGT. The chain combines TRBV6-1 with TRBJ1-1; D possibly corresponds to TRBD1 (5 bases). The origin of this receptor is a human donor in good health (CMV status not recorded). Some clones in this sample may be carry-over from other donors' samples. Sequences were obtained from PBMCs. For the CDR3, the DNA is TGTGCCAGCAGCTTACAGGTGGGGGACACTGAAGCTTTCTTT. This translates into CASSLQVGDTEAFF.